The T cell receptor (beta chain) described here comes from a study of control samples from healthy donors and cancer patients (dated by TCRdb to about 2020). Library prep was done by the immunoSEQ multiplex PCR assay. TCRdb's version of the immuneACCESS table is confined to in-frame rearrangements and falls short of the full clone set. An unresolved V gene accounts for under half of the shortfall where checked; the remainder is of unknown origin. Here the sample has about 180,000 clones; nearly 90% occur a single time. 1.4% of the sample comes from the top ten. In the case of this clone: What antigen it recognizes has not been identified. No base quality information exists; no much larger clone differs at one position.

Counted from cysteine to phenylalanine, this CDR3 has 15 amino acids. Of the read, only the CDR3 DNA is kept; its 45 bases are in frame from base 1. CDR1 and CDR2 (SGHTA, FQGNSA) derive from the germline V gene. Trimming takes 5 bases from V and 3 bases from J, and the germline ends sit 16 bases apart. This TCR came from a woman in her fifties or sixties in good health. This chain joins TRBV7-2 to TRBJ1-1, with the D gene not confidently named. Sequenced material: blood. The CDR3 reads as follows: CASSPMLVEYTEAFF. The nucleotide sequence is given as TGTGCCAGCAGCCCAATGTTGGTAGAATACACTGAAGCTTTCTTT.